Presented here are 12 T cell receptor beta chains from one specimen sequenced in a study of siplizumab effects on memory and regulatory T cells. Data came from immunoSEQ multiplex PCR; TCRdb stores just in-frame clones and leaves some out. The sample lists about 94,000 clones, about 93% seen once, with 0.3% in the top ten. The source material was non-Treg CD4+ T cells sorted from blood. The receptors derive from a human donor in good health.

The rearrangement links TRBV7-2 to TRBJ1-2, with 9 bases that match TRBD1. This CDR3 has 15 amino acids. Germline CDR1 and CDR2: SGHTA and FQGNSA. V trimming: 5 bases; J trimming: 8 bases; junction bases outside the gene matches: 12. DNA of the CDR3: TGTGCCAGCAGCCAAGCGGGACAGGGAATCGGAGGCTACACCTTC. Its protein is CASSQAGQGIGGYTF.

The chain combines TRBV11-3 with TRBJ1-1; D is unresolved. Germline-derived CDR1 and CDR2 are SGHNT and YENEEA. V was pared by 0 bases and J by 9 bases, with 11 bases between. This CDR3 region has 13 residues. CDR3 amino acids: CASSLEKEMQAFF. CDR3 nucleotides: TGTGCCAGCAGCTTAGAGAAGGAGATGCAAGCTTTCTTT.

In this sample, this clone turned up once. J is TRBJ2-2 and V is TRBV6-1, with D uncertain. The germline gives CDR1 MNHNS, CDR2 SASEGT. Trimming left V 2 bases short and J 4 bases short, with 5 bases between. This CDR3 contains 13 residues. As DNA, the CDR3 is TGTGCCAGCAGTGAACATCTCACCGGGGAGCTGTTTTTT. Translation gives CASSEHLTGELFF.

The genes are TRBV30 and TRBJ1-5; D unclear. The CDR3 covers 15 residues. The germline V gene has CDR1 GTSNPN and CDR2 SVGIG (reference sequence). The V end lost 2 bases, the J end lost 0 bases, and 11 bases lay between the germline ends. For the CDR3, the DNA is TGTGCCTGGAGTTCTCCTCCCTATAGCAATCAGCCCCAGCATTTT. This translates into CAWSSPPYSNQPQHF.

This chain joins TRBV27 and TRBJ1-3; 7 bases are shared with TRBD1. Germline V CDR1 and CDR2: MNHEY, SMNVEV (reference sequence). This CDR3 is built from 14 residues. J lost 9 bases, V lost 8 bases, and 13 bases had no gene match. The CDR3 loop reads CASRATGLGFTIYF. The CDR3 DNA follows: TGTGCCAGCCGAGCGACAGGGCTTGGTTTCACCATATATTTT.

The chain links TRBV19 to TRBJ2-1; TRBD2 agrees at 8 bases. Germline trimming cut 5 bases from V and 0 bases from J; bases unmatched to any gene: 6. This CDR3 contains 16 residues. Germline V gene sequence: CDR1 LNHDA, CDR2 SQIVND (reference sequence). The CDR3 sequence: CASSVTSGGSYNEQFF. The CDR3 DNA is TGTGCCAGTAGTGTTACTAGCGGCGGCTCCTACAATGAGCAGTTCTTC.

This clone was seen once. This chain connects TRBV2 to TRBJ2-1, with D possibly TRBD1 on 8 matching bases. V dropped 8 bases and J dropped 7 bases, with 18 bases sitting between them. This CDR3 contains 14 residues. Per germline, CDR1 SNHLY and CDR2 FYNNEI. The CDR3 sequence: CASGGQGGSNEQFF. CDR3 nucleotide sequence: TGTGCCAGCGGAGGACAGGGAGGGAGTAATGAGCAGTTCTTC. Drawing the rest from reference TRBV2 and TRBJ2-1, the complete variable domain is EPEVTQTPSHQVTQMGQEVILRCVPISNHLYFYWYRQILGQKVEFLVSFYNNEISEKSEIFDDQFSVERPDGSNFTLKIRSTKLEDSAMYFCASGGQGGSNEQFFGPGTRLTVL.

The gene calls are TRBV7-8 and TRBJ2-6; D remains ambiguous. V lost 2 bases, J lost 0 bases, and 11 bases lay in between. The CDR3 length is 17 residues. CDR1 is SGHVS, CDR2 FQNEAQ, per germline. CDR3 nucleotides: TGTGCCAGCAGCTTATCCCCTATCGGCTCTGGGGCCAACGTCCTGACTTTC. Translation: CASSLSPIGSGANVLTF.

This chain connects TRBV4-1 to TRBJ2-7; 10 nucleotides align to TRBD1. The CDR3 extends over 16 amino acids. The V and J ends lost 1 base and 3 bases, in that order; junction bases with no gene match: 6. Germline loops: CDR1 MGHRA, CDR2 YSYEKL. This chain's CDR3 is CASSQGPGQGNYEQYF. CDR3 sequence (DNA): TGCGCCAGCAGCCAAGGCCCGGGACAGGGGAACTACGAGCAGTACTTC.

This chain joins TRBV27 and TRBJ2-3; D is possibly TRBD2 (6 bases). CDR1 MNHEY and CDR2 SMNVEV come from the germline V gene (reference sequence). This CDR3 has 15 amino acids. The V and J ends lost 3 bases and 0 bases respectively, with 10 bases between them. CDR3 residues: CASSLRGFSTDTQYF. The CDR3 DNA sequence: TGTGCCAGCAGTTTGCGGGGATTTAGCACAGATACGCAGTATTTT.

The chain joins TRBV12-5 to TRBJ2-1, with D possibly matching TRBD1 (6 bases). Germline CDR1 is LGHNT and CDR2 is FRNRAP. V shed 5 bases and J shed 5 bases, with 19 bases lying between them. The CDR3 has 16 amino acids. This chain's CDR3 is CASGPAGTRANNEQFF. The CDR3 DNA reads TGTGCTAGTGGTCCGGCCGGGACAAGGGCCAACAATGAGCAGTTCTTC. Supplemented by reference TRBV12-5 and TRBJ2-1, the full variable domain reads DARVTQTPRHKVTEMGQEVTMRCQPILGHNTVFWYRQTMMQGLELLAYFRNRAPLDDSGMPKDRFSAEMPDATLATLKIQPSEPRDSAVYFCASGPAGTRANNEQFFGPGTRLTVL.

This sequence joins TRBV6-1 and TRBJ2-7, with a tentative D call TRBD2 (6 bases). The CDR3 totals 13 residues. Germline V gene sequence: CDR1 MNHNS, CDR2 SASEGT. With 5 bases removed from V and 2 bases from J, the gap between germline ends came to 10 bases. CDR3 residues: CASSSTRTYEQYF. The DNA for the CDR3 is TGTGCCAGCAGTTCGACTAGAACCTACGAGCAGTACTTC.